The sequence of this T cell receptor (beta chain) was determined in a study of blood T cell repertoires in COVID-19. Study at large: Samples taken during acute and convalescent COVID-19 were collected in the United States, Italy and Spain. Sample material is recorded as cDNA or gDNA derived from T cells, B-cell-depleted T cells, or PBMCs.

Authors' methods: Reference gene primer amplification yielded estimated nucleated cell counts. This table comes from immunoSEQ multiplex PCR, and its TCRdb copy is limited to in-frame clones, with some not included. V, J and clone size reflect that table, while D and trimming were determined from the DNA. The sample includes under 350,000 clones, 89% of them seen just once. CDR1 is SGHTA and CDR2 is FQGTGA in the germline V gene. The CDR3 length is 14 residues. Trimming stripped 4 bases from V and 9 bases from J, with 13 bases between. This sequence joins TRBV7-3 and TRBJ1-6, with D perhaps TRBD1 (6 bases). Sequencing was carried out using peripheral blood. This clonotype was sampled from a man aged 50-60 years with acute or convalescent COVID-19. CDR3 protein: CASSSQGNGSPLHF. CDR3 bases: TGTGCCAGCAGCTCGCAGGGGAACGGTTCACCCCTCCACTTT.